The 14 T cell receptor beta chains reported below all come from one sample, sequenced in a study of T cell responses to AZD1222 COVID-19 vaccine. Libraries were prepared by immunoSEQ multiplex PCR; TCRdb keeps only in-frame clonotypes and omits some of them. The table has about 170,000 clones, 90% seen once; the top ten hold around 2.9%. Sample: peripheral blood, taken on day 0 of AZD1222 vaccination. Receptors originate from an adult in good health.

J is TRBJ2-7 and V is TRBV7-6; 11 bases line up with TRBD2. The germline V gene has CDR1 SGHVS and CDR2 FNYEAQ. The junction had 15 bases not matched to a gene; V was cut back by 5 bases and J by 6 bases. The CDR3 covers 17 residues. The CDR3 region is CASSQTSGGSRFGEQYF. Written as DNA, the CDR3 is TGTGCCAGCAGCCAAACTAGCGGGGGTTCTCGATTCGGCGAGCAGTACTTC.

This chain connects TRBV5-6 to TRBJ1-5; perhaps TRBD1 as D (6 bases). The CDR3 totals 16 residues. The germline CDR1 and CDR2 sequences are SGHDT and YYEEEE. With 3 bases removed from V and 3 bases from J, the gap between germline ends came to 16 bases. This CDR3 is CASSSSQGLPNQPQHF. The CDR3 nucleotides read TGTGCCAGCAGCTCATCACAGGGTCTCCCCAATCAGCCCCAGCATTTT. Supplemented by reference TRBV5-6 and TRBJ1-5, the full variable domain reads DAGVTQSPTHLIKTRGQQVTLRCSPKSGHDTVSWYQQALGQGPQFIFQYYEEEERQRGNFPDRFSGHQFPNYSSELNVNALLLGDSALYLCASSSSQGLPNQPQHFGDGTRLSIL.

The count of this clone is one. The CDR3 DNA reads TGTGCCAGCAGCTTAGACAGGGGGAGGGGATACTATGGCTACACCTTC. The encoded protein is CASSLDRGRGYYGYTF. The chain is built from TRBV7-2 and TRBJ1-2, with 8 bases identical to TRBD1. Germline assignment: CDR1 SGHTA and CDR2 FQGNSA. The CDR3 covers 16 residues. J lost 3 bases, V lost 1 base, and 7 bases had no gene match.

This clone has just one count. V gene TRBV4-3 combines with J gene TRBJ1-3; D perhaps matches TRBD1 (6 bases). V lost 0 bases to trimming and J lost 3 bases, with 15 bases between them. There are 17 residues in the CDR3. CDR1 and CDR2 from the germline V gene are LGHNA and YSLEER. The CDR3 loop is CASSQDELGAGGNTIYF. DNA for the CDR3: TGCGCCAGCAGCCAAGATGAGTTGGGGGCCGGTGGAAACACCATATATTTT.

This sequence joins TRBV7-3 and TRBJ2-5; D ambiguous. V lost 1 base, J lost 7 bases, and 13 bases lay in between. CDR1 is SGHTA and CDR2 is FQGTGA in the germline V gene. CDR3 length equals 14 residues. CDR3 residues: CASSLKDRPRTQYF. The CDR3, as DNA: TGTGCCAGCAGCTTAAAGGATCGGCCGCGGACCCAGTACTTC.

The chain uses TRBV9 and TRBJ1-4, with no clear D. The CDR3 spans 15 residues. In germline, CDR1 is SGDLS, CDR2 YYNGEE. Trimming took off 0 bases at V and 0 bases at J, with 6 bases between the two ends. The CDR3 is CASSVGGATNEKLFF. CDR3 in DNA: TGTGCCAGCAGCGTAGGGGGTGCAACTAATGAAAAACTGTTTTTT.

The chain is built from TRBV18 and TRBJ2-3; unclear D gene. This CDR3 has 13 residues. CDR1 and CDR2 from the germline V gene are KGHSH and LQKENI. V was shortened by 3 bases and J by 6 bases, with 10 bases between the two germline ends. In nucleotides, the CDR3 is TGTGCCAGCTCACCGGGCCTTGGGGATACGCAGTATTTT. This translates into CASSPGLGDTQYF.

The chain joins TRBV29-1 to TRBJ1-6, with D unclear. Germline-derived CDR1 and CDR2 are SQVTM and ANQGSEA. With 6 bases removed from V and 8 bases from J, the gap between germline ends came to 17 bases. The CDR3 has 14 amino acids. In nucleotides, the CDR3 is TGCAGCGTCAAACTCCAGCGACCTGATTCACCCCTCCACTTT. Translating it yields CSVKLQRPDSPLHF. Full variable domain (outside the CDR3, taken from reference TRBV29-1 and TRBJ1-6): SAVISQKPSRDICQRGTSLTIQCQVDSQVTMMFWYRQQPGQSLTLIATANQGSEATYESGFVIDKFPISRPNLTFSTLTVSNMSPEDSSIYLCSVKLQRPDSPLHFGNGTRLTVT.

The chain couples TRBV6-2 or TRBV6-3 to TRBJ2-1; TRBD1 matches at 7 bases. The V gene's germline CDR1 is MNHEY and CDR2 SVGEGT. J was trimmed by 5 bases and V by 2 bases; bases with no gene match: 12. CDR3 length: 17 residues. The CDR3 here is CASSYRETGRLNNEQFF. The CDR3 DNA sequence: TGTGCCAGCAGTTACCGAGAGACAGGGCGCCTTAACAATGAGCAGTTCTTC.

The chain links TRBV2 to TRBJ2-1; 11 bases match TRBD2. V was clipped by 4 bases and J by 8 bases; unmatched bases: 7. This CDR3 has 15 residues. Germline CDR1 is SNHLY and CDR2 is FYNNEI. The CDR3 spells CASSVSSGGWDEQFF. The DNA of the CDR3 is TGTGCCAGCAGTGTCTCTAGCGGGGGGTGGGATGAGCAGTTCTTC.

The chain recombines TRBV24-1 with TRBJ2-1, with 13 nucleotides matching TRBD2. The V and J ends lost 4 bases and 9 bases, in that order; junction bases with no gene match: 2. Looked up from germline, CDR1 is KGHDR and CDR2 is SFDVKD. The CDR3 has 14 residues. As DNA, the CDR3 is TGTGCCACCAGTGACGGACTAGCGGGGGTTGAGCAGTTCTTC. Protein: CATSDGLAGVEQFF.

This clone was found once. The rearrangement uses TRBV6-6 and TRBJ1-5; the match to TRBD1 covers 9 bases. Per the germline V gene, CDR1 is MNHNY and CDR2 is SVGAGI (reference sequence). The CDR3 spans 16 residues. V gave up 6 bases and J gave up 7 bases; unmatched junction bases: 13. The CDR3: CASRTPGQGDGQPQHF. The DNA for the CDR3 is TGTGCCAGCAGAACTCCGGGACAGGGTGACGGACAGCCCCAGCATTTT.

The chain joins TRBV7-9 to TRBJ2-7, with D unresolved. Germline V gives CDR1 SEHNR, CDR2 FQNEAQ (reference sequence). Trimming cost V 2 bases and J 4 bases, with 9 bases left between them. The CDR3 has 13 amino acids. The CDR3 nucleotides read TGTGCCAGCAGCTTATCCATAGGGTACGAGCAGTACTTC. It encodes CASSLSIGYEQYF.

This clone has only one observation. V and J are TRBV19 and TRBJ1-3, with TRBD1 identical over 10 bases. CDR1 and CDR2 from the germline V gene are LNHDA and SQIVND (reference sequence). Trimming cost V 3 bases and J 3 bases; bases outside gene matches: 5. The CDR3 loop spans 16 amino acids. CDR3 nucleotides: TGTGCCAGTAGTATCCGGACAGGGGGAAGTGGAAACACCATATATTTT. Its translation: CASSIRTGGSGNTIYF.